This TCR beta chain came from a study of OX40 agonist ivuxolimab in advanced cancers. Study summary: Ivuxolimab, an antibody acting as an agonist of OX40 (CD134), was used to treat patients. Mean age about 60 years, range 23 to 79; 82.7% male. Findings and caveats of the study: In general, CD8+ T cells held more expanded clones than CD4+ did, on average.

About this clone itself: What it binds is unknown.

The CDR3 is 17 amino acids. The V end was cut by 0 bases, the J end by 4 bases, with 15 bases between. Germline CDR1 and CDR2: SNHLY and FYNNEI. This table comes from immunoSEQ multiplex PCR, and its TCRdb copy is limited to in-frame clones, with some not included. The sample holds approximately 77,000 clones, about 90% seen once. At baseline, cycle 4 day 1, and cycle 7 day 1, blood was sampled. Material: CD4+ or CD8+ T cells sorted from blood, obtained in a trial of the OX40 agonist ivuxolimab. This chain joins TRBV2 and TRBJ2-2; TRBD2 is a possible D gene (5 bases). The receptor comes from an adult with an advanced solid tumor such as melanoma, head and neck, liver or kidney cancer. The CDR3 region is CASSEAPAADITGELFF. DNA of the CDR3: TGTGCCAGCAGTGAAGCGCCGGCAGCGGATATCACCGGGGAGCTGTTTTTT.